Included here is one T cell receptor (beta chain) sequence, with context. Its antigen is not yet known. Base quality data are lacking; no much larger clone is found one base away. The data were taken from a study of T cell responses to AZD1222 COVID-19 vaccine (dated by TCRdb to the early 2020s). Background for the entire study: AZD1222 recipients whose second dose came at about 4 weeks and those whose second dose came at about 12 weeks were combined into one group, since spike-specific TCR depth and breadth did not differ between the two schedules. TCR sequencing was performed for about 240 trial participants, of whom roughly 200 were given two doses of AZD1222 and around 25 were given two doses of MenACWY control vaccine. Trial participants were enrolled by age into subgroups of 18-55, 56-69 and 70-plus years, and around 150, 28 and 57 TCR-sequenced participants, respectively, were included in these subgroups. The investigation overall reported the following: Because no samples from the day 14 peak response were available, repertoires could be characterized only after the peak T cell response. In the small 56-69-year group, the increase in depth fell short of significance, most likely because of low power. Nearly half of unique spike-specific TCRs reportedly recognized epitopes outside regions mutated in the B.1.351 and B.1.1.7 variants. Spike-specific TCR breadth and depth rose significantly after two AZD1222 doses compared with day 0 and with MenACWY recipients. The whole spike protein was spanned by vaccine-associated CD4 TCRs, and dominant responses were seen in regions 160-218 and 743-854. Most participants were white British and females outnumbered males, and the authors suggested that clonal diversity may have been underestimated. Conclusions about previously exposed vaccinees are limited because only six or seven AZD1222 recipients were SARS-CoV-2 seropositive at baseline.

The CDR3 regions of human TCRbeta chains were subjected to immunosequencing. The study's own analysis went as follows. Repertoire TCRs were matched against a reference library of SARS-CoV-2-specific TCRs generated with the MIRA antigen-specificity platform. Breadth was defined as the fraction of unique TCRs that were SARS-CoV-2-associated. Depth was defined as the fraction of total T cells that were SARS-CoV-2-associated. Each spike-specific TCR was assigned to its reactive spike region and to a CD4 or CD8 class using the MIRA data. Log10-transformed breadth and depth values were compared by one-way ANOVA with Sidak's multiple comparisons tests. TCRdb re-hosts the immuneACCESS table, in-frame sequences only. Its copies lack some clones; in the studies checked, an unresolved V gene accounts for under half of them, and the cause for the rest is not known. The DNA gave D and trimming, while V, J and clone size come from that table. A total of roughly 150,000 clones appear in this sample, about nine tenths of them only once. The ten largest clones capture 1.6% of the sample.

This specimen's time point label, interpreted: baseline before first vaccination. Vaccinee samples came from UK trials COV001 and COV002, including a single-blind randomized controlled phase 2/3 trial of AZD1222 (ChAdOx1 nCoV-19) in healthy adults. Trial participant PBMC samples were collected at day 0 and day 28 after the second dose for TCRbeta chain sequencing. V and J lose 0 bases and 1 base, and a span of 9 bases separates them. The CDR3, from cysteine to phenylalanine, totals 15 residues. Only the CDR3 DNA stays, 45 bases, in frame from base 1. The germline V gene supplies CDR1 SGDLS and CDR2 YYNGEE.

The sequencing used peripheral blood, collected on day 0 of AZD1222 vaccination. The source is an adult in good health. The V gene is TRBV9 and the J gene is TRBJ2-3; confidence is insufficient to name the D gene. The CDR3 corresponds to CASSVVSSGTDTQYF. Read as DNA, the sequence is TGTGCCAGCAGCGTAGTGAGCAGTGGCACAGATACGCAGTATTTT.